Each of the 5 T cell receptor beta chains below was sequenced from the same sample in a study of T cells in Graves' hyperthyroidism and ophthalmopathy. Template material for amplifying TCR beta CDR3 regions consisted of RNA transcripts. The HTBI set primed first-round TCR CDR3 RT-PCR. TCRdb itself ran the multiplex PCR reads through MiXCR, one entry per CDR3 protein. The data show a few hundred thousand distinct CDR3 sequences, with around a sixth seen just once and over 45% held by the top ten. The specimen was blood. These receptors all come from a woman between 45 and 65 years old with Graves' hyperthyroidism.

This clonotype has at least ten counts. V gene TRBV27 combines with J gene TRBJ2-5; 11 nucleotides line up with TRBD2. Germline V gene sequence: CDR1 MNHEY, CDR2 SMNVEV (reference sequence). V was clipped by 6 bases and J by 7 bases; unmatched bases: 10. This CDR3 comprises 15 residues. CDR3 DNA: TGTGCCAGCAGCCCGGGACTAGCGGCACGTGGGACCCAGTACTTC. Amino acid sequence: CASSPGLAARGTQYF.

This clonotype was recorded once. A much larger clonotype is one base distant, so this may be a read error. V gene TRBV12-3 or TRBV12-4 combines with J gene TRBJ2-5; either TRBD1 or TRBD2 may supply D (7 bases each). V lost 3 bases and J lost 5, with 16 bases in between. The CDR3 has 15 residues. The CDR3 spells CASSFIYRGGETQYF. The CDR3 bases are TGTGCCAGCAGTTTTATATACAGGGGAGGGGAGACCCAGTACTTC.

This CDR3 reads CASRQGAVGTQHF. As DNA, the CDR3 is TGTGCCAGCCGTCAGGGGGCGGTGGGGACCCAGCATTTT. J is TRBJ1-5 and V is TRBV12-3 or TRBV12-4, with 8 bases lining up with TRBD1. V gave up 8 bases and J gave up 11 bases; unmatched junction bases: 11. The CDR3 contains 13 residues.

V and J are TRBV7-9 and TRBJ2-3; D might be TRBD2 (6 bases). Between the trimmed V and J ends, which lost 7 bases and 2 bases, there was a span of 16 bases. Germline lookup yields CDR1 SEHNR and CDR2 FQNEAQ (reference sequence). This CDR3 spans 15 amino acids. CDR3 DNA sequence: TGTGCCAGCACCAACTTCCGGGAGACCACAGATACGCAGTATTTT. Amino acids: CASTNFRETTDTQYF.

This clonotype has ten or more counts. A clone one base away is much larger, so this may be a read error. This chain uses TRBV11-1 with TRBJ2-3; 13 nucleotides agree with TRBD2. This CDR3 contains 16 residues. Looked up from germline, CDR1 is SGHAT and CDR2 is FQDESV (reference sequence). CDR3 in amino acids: CTSSFRTSGSLDTQYF. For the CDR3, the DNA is TGTACCAGCAGCTTCCGGACTAGCGGGAGTTTAGATACGCAGTATTTT.